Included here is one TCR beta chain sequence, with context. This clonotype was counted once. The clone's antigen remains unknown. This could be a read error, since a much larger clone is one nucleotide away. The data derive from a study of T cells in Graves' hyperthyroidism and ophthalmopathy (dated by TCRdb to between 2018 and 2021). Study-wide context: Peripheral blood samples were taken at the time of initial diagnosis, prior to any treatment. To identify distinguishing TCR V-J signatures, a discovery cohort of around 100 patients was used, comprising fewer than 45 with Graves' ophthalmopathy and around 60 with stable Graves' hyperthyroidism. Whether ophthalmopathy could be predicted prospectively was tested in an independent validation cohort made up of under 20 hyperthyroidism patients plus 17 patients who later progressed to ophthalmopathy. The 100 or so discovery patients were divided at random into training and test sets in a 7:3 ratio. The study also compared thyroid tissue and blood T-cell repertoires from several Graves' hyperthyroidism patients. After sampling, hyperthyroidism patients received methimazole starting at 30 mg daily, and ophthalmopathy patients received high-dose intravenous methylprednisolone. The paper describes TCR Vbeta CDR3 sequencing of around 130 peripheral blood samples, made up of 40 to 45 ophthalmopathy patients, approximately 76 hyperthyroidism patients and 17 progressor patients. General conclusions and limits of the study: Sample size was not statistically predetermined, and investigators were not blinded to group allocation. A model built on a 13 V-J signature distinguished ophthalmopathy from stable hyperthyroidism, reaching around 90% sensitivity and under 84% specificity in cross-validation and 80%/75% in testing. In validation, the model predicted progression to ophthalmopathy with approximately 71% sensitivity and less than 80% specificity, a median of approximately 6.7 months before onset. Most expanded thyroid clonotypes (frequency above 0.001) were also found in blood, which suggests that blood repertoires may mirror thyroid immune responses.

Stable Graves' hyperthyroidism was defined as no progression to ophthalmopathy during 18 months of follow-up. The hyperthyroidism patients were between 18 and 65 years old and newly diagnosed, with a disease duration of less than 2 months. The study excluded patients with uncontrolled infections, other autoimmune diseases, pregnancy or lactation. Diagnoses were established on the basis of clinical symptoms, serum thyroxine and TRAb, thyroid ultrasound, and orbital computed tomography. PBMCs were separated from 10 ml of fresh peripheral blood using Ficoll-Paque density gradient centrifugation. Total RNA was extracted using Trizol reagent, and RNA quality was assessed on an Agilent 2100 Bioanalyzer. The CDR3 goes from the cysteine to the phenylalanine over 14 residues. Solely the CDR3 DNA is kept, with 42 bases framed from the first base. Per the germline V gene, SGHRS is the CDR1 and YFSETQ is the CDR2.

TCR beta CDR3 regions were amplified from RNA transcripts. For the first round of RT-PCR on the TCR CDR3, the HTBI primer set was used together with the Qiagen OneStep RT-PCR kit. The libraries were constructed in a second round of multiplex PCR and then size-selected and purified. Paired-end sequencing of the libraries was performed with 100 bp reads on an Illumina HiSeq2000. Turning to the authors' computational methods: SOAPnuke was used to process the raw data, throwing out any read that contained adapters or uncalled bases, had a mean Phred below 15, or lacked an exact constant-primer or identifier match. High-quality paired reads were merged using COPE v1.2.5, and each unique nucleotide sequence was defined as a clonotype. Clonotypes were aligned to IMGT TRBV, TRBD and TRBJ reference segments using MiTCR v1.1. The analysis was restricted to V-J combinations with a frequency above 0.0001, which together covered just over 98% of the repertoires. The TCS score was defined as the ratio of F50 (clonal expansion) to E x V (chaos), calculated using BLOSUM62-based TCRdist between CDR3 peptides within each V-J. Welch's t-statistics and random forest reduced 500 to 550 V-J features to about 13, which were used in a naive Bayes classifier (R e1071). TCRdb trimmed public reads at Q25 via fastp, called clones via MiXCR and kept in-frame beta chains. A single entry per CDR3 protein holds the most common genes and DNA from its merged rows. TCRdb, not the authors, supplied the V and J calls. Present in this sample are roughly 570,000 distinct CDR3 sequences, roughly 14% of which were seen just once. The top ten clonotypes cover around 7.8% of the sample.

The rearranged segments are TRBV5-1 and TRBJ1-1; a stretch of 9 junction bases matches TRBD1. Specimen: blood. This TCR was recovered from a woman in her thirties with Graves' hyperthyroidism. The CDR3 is CAGSPGTGHTEAFF. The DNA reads TGCGCCGGCAGCCCCGGGACAGGGCACACTGAAGCTTTCTTT.